This T cell receptor (beta chain) was documented in a study of OX40 agonist ivuxolimab in advanced cancers. Study at large: Previous treatment with anti-PD-1, anti-PD-L1 or anti-CTLA-4 therapy was allowed; less than 45% had received some.

To note about this clone: The antigen is not known.

This CDR3 is built from 15 residues. CDR1 is SQVTM, CDR2 ANQGSEA, per germline. Trimming took 6 bases from V and 5 from J, leaving 22 bases between them. The sampling schedule covered blood at baseline, cycle 4 day 1, and cycle 7 day 1. Study-wide results and caveats: On average, CD8+ T cells had more expanded clones than CD4+.

Only in-frame clones appear in the TCRdb table, and some are missing; sequencing was by immunoSEQ multiplex PCR. In the table there are some 16,000 clones, more than 75% of which are singletons. The chain has TRBV29-1 and TRBJ1-2; perhaps TRBD1 as D (5 bases). Sequenced here: CD4+ or CD8+ T cells sorted from blood, sampled in a trial of the OX40 agonist ivuxolimab. This sequence was found in an adult with an advanced solid tumor such as melanoma, head and neck, liver or kidney cancer. CDR3 sequence (DNA): TGCAGCGTGCCTCTGGGACGGGGGGATACTTATGGCTACACCTTC. It yields the protein CSVPLGRGDTYGYTF.